This TCR beta chain was identified in a study of response to subunit inactivated influenza vaccine. Study results and limitations: The authors suggested that every seasonal influenza vaccination recruits few new T cells.

Remarks on this clonotype: Its antigen is not known.

This CDR3 is 16 amino acids long. The junction had 10 bases not matched to a gene; V was cut back by 5 bases and J by 4 bases. Germline CDR1 reads MDHEN; CDR2 reads SYDVKM. TCRdb re-called the RT-PCR reads with MiXCR, one entry per CDR3 protein. The table lists about 700,000 distinct CDR3 sequences, 11% to 15% of them singletons. The clonotype comes from a man aged 50 or older who received an inactivated influenza vaccine. This chain uses TRBV28 with TRBJ2-7, with 11 bases aligning to TRBD2. The sequences come from PBMCs from blood, collected roughly 2 weeks before vaccination. The CDR3 coding sequence is TGTGCCAGCAGTGCGGGACTAGCGGCAGGGCTGTACGAGCAGTACTTC. As protein: CASSAGLAAGLYEQYF. Full variable domain (rest looked up from reference TRBV28 and TRBJ2-7): DVKVTQSSRYLVKRTGEKVFLECVQDMDHENMFWYRQDPGLGLRLIYFSYDVKMKEKGDIPEGYSVSREKKERFSLILESASTNQTSMYLCASSAGLAAGLYEQYFGPGTRLTVT.